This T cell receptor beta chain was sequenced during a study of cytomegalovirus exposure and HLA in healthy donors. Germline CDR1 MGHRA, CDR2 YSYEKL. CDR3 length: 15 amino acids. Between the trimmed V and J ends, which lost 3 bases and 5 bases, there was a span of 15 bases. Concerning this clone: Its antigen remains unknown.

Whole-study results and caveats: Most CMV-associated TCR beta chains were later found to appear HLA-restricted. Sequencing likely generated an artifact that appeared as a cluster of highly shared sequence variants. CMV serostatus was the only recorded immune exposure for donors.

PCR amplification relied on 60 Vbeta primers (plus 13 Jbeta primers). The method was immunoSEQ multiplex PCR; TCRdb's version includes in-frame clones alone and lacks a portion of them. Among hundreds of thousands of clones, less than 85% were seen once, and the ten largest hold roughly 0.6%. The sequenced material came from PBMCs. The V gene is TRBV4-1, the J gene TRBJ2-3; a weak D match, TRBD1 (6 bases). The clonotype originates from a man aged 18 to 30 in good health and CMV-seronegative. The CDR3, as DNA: TGCGCCAGCAGCCAGGGGACAAGTCACGGAGATACGCAGTATTTT. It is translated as CASSQGTSHGDTQYF.